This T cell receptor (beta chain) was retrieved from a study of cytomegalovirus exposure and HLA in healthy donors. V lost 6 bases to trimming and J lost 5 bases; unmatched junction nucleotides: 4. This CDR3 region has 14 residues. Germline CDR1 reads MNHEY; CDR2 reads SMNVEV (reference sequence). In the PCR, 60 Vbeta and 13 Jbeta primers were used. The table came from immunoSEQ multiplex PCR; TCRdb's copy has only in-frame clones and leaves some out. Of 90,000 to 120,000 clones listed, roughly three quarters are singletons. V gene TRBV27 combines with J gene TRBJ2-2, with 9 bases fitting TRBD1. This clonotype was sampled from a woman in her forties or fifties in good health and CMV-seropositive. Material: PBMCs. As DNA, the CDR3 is TGTGCCAGCAGAGTGGACAGGGGTACCGGGGAGCTGTTTTTT. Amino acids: CASRVDRGTGELFF.